This T cell receptor (beta chain) was captured in a study of shared clonotypes between healthy human individuals. Looking at the study overall: Sampling drew on donors who were a couple of women and three men aged 18 to 49.

J lost 5 bases, V lost 4 bases, and 7 bases had no gene match. CDR3 length: 14 amino acids. The germline V gene encodes CDR1 SGDLS and CDR2 YYNGEE. Only CD45RO-negative cells positively selected for CCR7 counted as naive CD8 cells, so terminally differentiated effector memory CD45RA+ cells were excluded. A note on this clone: Its antigen is unknown.

The run depth of the assay was deep. Clones were sequenced by immunoSEQ multiplex PCR, and TCRdb holds only the in-frame ones, with some missing. The sample includes more than 2 million clones, roughly 95% of them seen just once. Study-wide findings and caveats: Large depth notwithstanding, sorted-subset sequencing proved incomplete by rarefaction.

This chain links TRBV9 with TRBJ2-7; 9 nucleotides line up with TRBD2. This sequence was found in a man aged 18-30 years in good health. The sequenced sample consisted of naive CD8+ T cells sorted from blood. CDR3 amino acids: CASSPWTSVHEQYF. The CDR3, as DNA: TGTGCCAGCAGCCCCTGGACTAGCGTACACGAGCAGTACTTC.